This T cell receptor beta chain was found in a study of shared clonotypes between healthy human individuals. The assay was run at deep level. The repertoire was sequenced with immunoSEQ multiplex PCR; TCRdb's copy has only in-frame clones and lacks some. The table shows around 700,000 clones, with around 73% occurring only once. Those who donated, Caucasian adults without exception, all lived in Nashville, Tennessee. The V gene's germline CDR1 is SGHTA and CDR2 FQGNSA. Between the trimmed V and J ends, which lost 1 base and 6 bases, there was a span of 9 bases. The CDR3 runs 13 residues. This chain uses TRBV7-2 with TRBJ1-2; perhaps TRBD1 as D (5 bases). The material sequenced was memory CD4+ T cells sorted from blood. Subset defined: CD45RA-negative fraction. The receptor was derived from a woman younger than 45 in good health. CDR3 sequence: CASSLEGTDGYTF. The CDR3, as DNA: TGTGCCAGCAGCTTAGAGGGGACGGATGGCTACACCTTC.